This T cell receptor (beta chain) emerged from a study of blood T cells in healthy people across ages. Alongside a J-beta primer mix, a sample-barcoded 5' primer served in a second PCR lasting roughly 7 to 11 cycles. TCRdb re-called the 5' RACE reads with MiXCR, one entry per CDR3 protein. The table has over 700,000 distinct CDR3 sequences, around half seen once; the top ten hold roughly 37%. V dropped 5 bases and J dropped 8 bases, with 9 bases sitting between them. This CDR3 comprises 12 residues. Germline V gene data show CDR1 as MGHRA and CDR2 as YSYEKL. The chain links TRBV4-1 to TRBJ1-4, with D unresolved. Specimen: blood. This TCR derives from a man aged 80 or over in good health. The CDR3 sequence: CASSLIREKLFF. The CDR3 DNA reads as TGCGCCAGCAGCTTAATACGGGAAAAACTGTTTTTT.